This passage covers 24 T cell receptor beta chains from one sample sequenced in a study of shared clonotypes between healthy human individuals. Method: immunoSEQ multiplex PCR; TCRdb's copy keeps in-frame clones and lacks some. The sample lists a few million clones; about 92% were seen once. Sequencing was performed on naive CD4+ T cells sorted from blood. Subset reported: CD45RA+ positively selected. Every receptor here comes from a man aged 18 to 30 in good health.

The chain is built from TRBV10-2 and TRBJ2-2; the match to TRBD1 covers 7 bases. Germline lookup yields CDR1 WSHSY and CDR2 SAAADI. The CDR3 spans 16 residues. V dropped 6 bases and J dropped 0; count of bases not matched to a gene: 7. The CDR3 reads CASSEGGSTNTGELFF. The CDR3 DNA follows: TGCGCCAGCAGCGAAGGGGGCTCGACGAACACCGGGGAGCTGTTTTTT.

CDR3: CASSQDPTGPPNQPQHF. CDR3 bases: TGCGCCAGCAGCCAAGACCCGACAGGTCCTCCTAATCAGCCCCAGCATTTT. The chain has TRBV4-1 and TRBJ1-5; weak D call: TRBD1 (6 bases). The V and J ends lost 0 bases and 4 bases respectively, with 16 bases between them. The CDR3 runs to 17 residues. The germline V gene has CDR1 MGHRA and CDR2 YSYEKL.

The J gene is TRBJ2-5, the V gene TRBV25-1; 7 bases are a match to TRBD1. Germline V gene data show CDR1 as MGHDK and CDR2 as SYGVNS. With V trimmed by 4 bases and J by 5 bases, 4 bases remained unmatched. The CDR3 extends over 13 amino acids. CDR3 sequence (DNA): TGTGCCAGCAGTGTTCAGGGGGTGGAGACCCAGTACTTC. Translation: CASSVQGVETQYF.

The genes are TRBV11-2 and TRBJ1-1; D uncertain. This CDR3 region has 12 residues. Germline CDR1 is SGHAT and CDR2 is FQNNGV. Trimming pared 1 base from V and 4 bases from J, leaving 4 bases between. CDR3 bases: TGTGCCAGCAGCTTAGCTCTCACTGAAGCTTTCTTT. It specifies CASSLALTEAFF.

The chain is built from TRBV5-1 and TRBJ2-5; 13 bases are shared with TRBD2. There are 17 residues in the CDR3. Trimming took 0 bases from V and 1 from J; bases not matched to a gene: 3. The germline gives CDR1 SGHRS, CDR2 YFSETQ. In DNA, the CDR3 is TGCGCCAGCAGCTTGGGGGGACTAGCGGGGCTCCAAGAGACCCAGTACTTC. This gives the protein CASSLGGLAGLQETQYF.

This rearrangement joins TRBV29-1 to TRBJ1-2, with TRBD1 identical over 8 bases. The CDR3 extends over 14 amino acids. From germline, CDR1 is SQVTM and CDR2 ANQGSEA. With V trimmed by 5 bases and J by 7 bases, 12 bases remained unmatched. CDR3 sequence reads: CSVTAGGAKGGYTF. The CDR3 region has the DNA TGCAGCGTTACCGCAGGGGGCGCGAAAGGTGGCTACACCTTC.

This chain links TRBV7-3 with TRBJ2-2, with D unresolved. Germline V CDR1 and CDR2: SGHTA, FQGTGA. CDR3 length equals 12 residues. V lost 5 bases to trimming and J lost 6 bases, with 7 bases between them. The CDR3 DNA is TGTGCCAGCAGCGCCCTCCCCGGGGAGCTGTTTTTT. Residues: CASSALPGELFF.

The chain employs TRBV19 and TRBJ1-3; D possibly corresponds to TRBD1 (5 bases). Trimming removed 8 bases from V and 8 bases from J, with 16 bases in between. CDR1 and CDR2 (germline): LNHDA, SQIVND (reference sequence). The CDR3 consists of 13 residues. For the CDR3, the DNA is TGTGCCAGTCAGGGAGAGGTCTGGGACACCATATATTTT. Translation gives CASQGEVWDTIYF. Looking up the rest from reference TRBV19 and TRBJ1-3 gives the full variable domain: DGGITQSPKYLFRKEGQNVTLSCEQNLNHDAMYWYRQDPGQGLRLIYYSQIVNDFQKGDIAEGYSVSREKKESFPLTVTSAQKNPTAFYLCASQGEVWDTIYFGEGSWLTVV.

With respect to this clone: Other DNA sequences within the sample encode an identical CDR3. The genes are TRBV2 and TRBJ2-7; 11 bases match TRBD2. The V segment lost 6 bases and the J segment 6 bases; nucleotides outside the gene matches: 7. Germline CDR1 reads SNHLY; CDR2 reads FYNNEI. The CDR3 contains 14 residues. CDR3 sequence reads: CASRLAGGPGEQYF. In DNA form, the CDR3 reads TGTGCCAGCAGATTAGCGGGAGGGCCTGGCGAGCAGTACTTC.

This chain uses TRBV4-2 with TRBJ1-2; D call uncertain. In germline, CDR1 is LGHNA, CDR2 YNFKEQ. Trimming removed 0 bases at V and 5 bases at J, with 19 bases between. The CDR3 has 17 residues. The CDR3 DNA reads as TGTGCCAGCAGCCAAGAACCCGGCGGCCGTGTTTCTTATGGCTACACCTTC. As protein: CASSQEPGGRVSYGYTF.

Turning to this clone: Additional DNA sequences in this sample encode the identical CDR3. The V gene is TRBV30, the J gene TRBJ2-3; D may be TRBD1 (6 bases). Trimming took off 3 bases at V and 1 base at J, with 8 bases between the two ends. The CDR3 length is 13 residues. Germline loops: CDR1 GTSNPN, CDR2 SVGIG (reference sequence). The CDR3 reads CAWSRQGTDTQYF. The CDR3 DNA is TGTGCCTGGAGCCGACAGGGCACAGATACGCAGTATTTT.

The V gene is TRBV7-9, the J gene TRBJ1-1; no definite D call. Germline CDR1 and CDR2: SEHNR and FQNEAQ (reference sequence). Trimming took off 2 bases at V and 4 bases at J, with 20 bases between the two ends. The CDR3 sequence is 17 residues long. CDR3 amino acids: CASSLLEGTGVATEAFF. The DNA of the CDR3 is TGTGCCAGCAGCTTATTGGAGGGAACGGGAGTAGCCACTGAAGCTTTCTTT.

The V and J genes are TRBV9 and TRBJ1-3, with D hard to call. This CDR3 comprises 14 residues. Germline V gene sequence: CDR1 SGDLS, CDR2 YYNGEE. The germline V and J ends were trimmed by 0 bases and 3 bases, with 7 bases remaining between them. For the CDR3, the DNA is TGTGCCAGCAGCGTAGTAGCGGTTGGAAACACCATATATTTT. Protein: CASSVVAVGNTIYF.

The chain combines TRBV19 with TRBJ2-1; 9 positions match TRBD2. The ends lost 6 bases at V and 5 bases at J; junction bases unmatched: 14. Germline values: CDR1 LNHDA, CDR2 SQIVND (reference sequence). This CDR3 contains 17 residues. CDR3 loop: CASSRTSGGLSHNEQFF. In nucleotides, the CDR3 is TGTGCCAGTAGCCGCACGAGCGGGGGGCTTTCTCACAATGAGCAGTTCTTC.

V gene TRBV2 combines with J gene TRBJ2-1, with TRBD2 matching 13 bases. Germline CDR1 and CDR2: SNHLY and FYNNEI. The V and J ends lost 4 bases and 10 bases, in that order; junction bases with no gene match: 1. The CDR3 sequence is 13 residues long. The CDR3 sequence: CASSGLAGGEQFF. DNA of the CDR3: TGTGCCAGCAGTGGACTAGCGGGGGGAGAGCAGTTCTTC.

The chain joins TRBV7-3 to TRBJ1-6; 11 nucleotides line up with TRBD1. The germline V gene has CDR1 SGHTA and CDR2 FQGTGA. V lost 4 bases to trimming and J lost 14 bases; unmatched junction nucleotides: 13. This CDR3 comprises 16 residues. The CDR3 loop reads CASSSTGGQGVSSLHF. CDR3 coding DNA: TGTGCCAGCAGCTCAACAGGGGGACAGGGGGTATCATCCCTCCACTTT.

The V gene is TRBV5-4, the J gene TRBJ2-2, with 9 bases identical to TRBD2. The CDR3 sequence is 16 residues long. Germline CDR1 and CDR2: SGHNT and YYREEE (reference sequence). J lost 0 bases, V lost 2 bases, and 2 bases had no gene match. The CDR3 DNA reads as TGTGCCAGCAGCTTTAGCGGGGGCCCGAACACCGGGGAGCTGTTTTTT. Encoded protein: CASSFSGGPNTGELFF.

The chain recombines TRBV21-1 with TRBJ1-5. TRBV21-1 is an annotated pseudogene. CDR3 length equals 17 residues. CDR3: CASSKKTLGLEGQPQHF. CDR3 DNA sequence: TGTGCCAGCAGCAAAAAAACCTTGGGCCTGGAGGGACAGCCCCAGCATTTT.

This chain links TRBV11-3 with TRBJ2-2, with TRBD2 as a possible D gene (5 bases). The CDR3 runs 16 residues. The germline V and J ends were trimmed by 0 bases and 4 bases, with 12 bases remaining between them. Germline lookup yields CDR1 SGHNT and CDR2 YENEEA. CDR3 residues: CASSLDLGGSTGELFF. CDR3 nucleotide sequence: TGTGCCAGCAGCTTAGATTTAGGAGGCTCCACCGGGGAGCTGTTTTTT.

CDR3 loop: CSVGTGATYGYTF. The CDR3 DNA sequence: TGCAGCGTCGGGACAGGGGCGACCTATGGCTACACCTTC. The rearrangement joins TRBV29-1 to TRBJ1-2; 10 bases line up with TRBD1. Germline loops: CDR1 SQVTM, CDR2 ANQGSEA. The junction had 5 bases not matched to a gene; V was cut back by 6 bases and J by 4 bases. The CDR3 runs 13 residues. Based on the CDR3 plus reference TRBV29-1 and TRBJ1-2, the full variable domain is SAVISQKPSRDICQRGTSLTIQCQVDSQVTMMFWYRQQPGQSLTLIATANQGSEATYESGFVIDKFPISRPNLTFSTLTVSNMSPEDSSIYLCSVGTGATYGYTFGSGTRLTVV.

The V call is TRBV15, the J call TRBJ2-1; D is uncertain. V lost 0 bases, J lost 10 bases, and 13 bases lay in between. The CDR3 has 14 residues. The germline V gene encodes CDR1 LNHNV and CDR2 YYDKDF (reference sequence). CDR3: CATSRDPEVREQFF. The CDR3 coding sequence is TGTGCCACCAGCAGAGATCCTGAGGTTCGGGAGCAGTTCTTC.

The chain carries TRBV11-2 and TRBJ2-5, with D perhaps TRBD1 (6 bases). Per the germline V gene, CDR1 is SGHAT and CDR2 is FQNNGV. This CDR3 is 13 amino acids long. Trimming pared 5 bases from V and 3 bases from J, leaving 10 bases between. DNA of the CDR3: TGTGCCAGCAGCCAAAGGGGGAAAGAGACCCAGTACTTC. It encodes CASSQRGKETQYF.

The rearrangement links TRBV23-1 to TRBJ2-7; the D gene could be TRBD1 or TRBD2 (6 bases each). TRBV23-1 is sorted into the ORF group, with uncertain function. The CDR3 length is 13 residues. V lost 1 base to trimming and J lost 5 bases, with 9 bases between them. CDR3 in DNA: TGCGCCAGCAGTCAATATGGGGGGCACGAGCAGTACTTC. Protein product: CASSQYGGHEQYF.

The chain combines TRBV9 with TRBJ2-3; D is unresolved. There are 14 residues in the CDR3. Trimming removed 6 bases at V and 1 base at J, with 12 bases between. The germline gives CDR1 SGDLS, CDR2 YYNGEE. For the CDR3, the DNA is TGTGCCAGCACCGTCAGTTGGGGCACAGATACGCAGTATTTT. Its translation: CASTVSWGTDTQYF.